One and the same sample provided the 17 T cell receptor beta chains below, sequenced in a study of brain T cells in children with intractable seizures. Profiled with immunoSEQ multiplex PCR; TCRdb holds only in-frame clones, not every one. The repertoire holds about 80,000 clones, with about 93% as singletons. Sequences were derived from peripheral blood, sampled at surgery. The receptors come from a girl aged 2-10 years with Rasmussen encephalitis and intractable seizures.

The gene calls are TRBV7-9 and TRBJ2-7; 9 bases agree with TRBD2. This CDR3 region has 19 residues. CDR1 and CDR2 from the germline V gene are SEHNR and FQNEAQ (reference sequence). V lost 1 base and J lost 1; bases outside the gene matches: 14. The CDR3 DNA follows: TGTGCCAGCAGCTTAGACGTGGGCCTAGCGGGGCGGCTATCCTACGAGCAGTACTTC. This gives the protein CASSLDVGLAGRLSYEQYF.

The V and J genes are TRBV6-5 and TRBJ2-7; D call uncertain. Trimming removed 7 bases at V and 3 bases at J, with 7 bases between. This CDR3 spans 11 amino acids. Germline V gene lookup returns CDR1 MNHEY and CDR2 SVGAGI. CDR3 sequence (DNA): TGTGCCAGCACTACCCTCTACGAGCAGTACTTC. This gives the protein CASTTLYEQYF.

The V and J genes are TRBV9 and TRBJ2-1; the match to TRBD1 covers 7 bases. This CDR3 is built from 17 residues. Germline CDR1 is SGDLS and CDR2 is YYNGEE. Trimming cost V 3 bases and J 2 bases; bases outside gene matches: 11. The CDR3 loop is CASSANPQGKPYNEQFF. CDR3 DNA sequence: TGTGCCAGCAGCGCCAACCCACAGGGGAAGCCCTACAATGAGCAGTTCTTC.

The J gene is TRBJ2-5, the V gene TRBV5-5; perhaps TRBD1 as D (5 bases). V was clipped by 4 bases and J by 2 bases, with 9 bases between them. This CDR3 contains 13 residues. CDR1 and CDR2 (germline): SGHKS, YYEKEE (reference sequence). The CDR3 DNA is TGTGCCAGCAGCCCAGGGATTCAAGAGACCCAGTACTTC. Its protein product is CASSPGIQETQYF.

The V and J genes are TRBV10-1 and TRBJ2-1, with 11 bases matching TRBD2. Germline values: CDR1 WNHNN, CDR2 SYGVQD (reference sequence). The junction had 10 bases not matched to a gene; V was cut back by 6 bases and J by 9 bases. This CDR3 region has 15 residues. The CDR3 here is CASSAGLAADGEQFF. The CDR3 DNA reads TGCGCCAGCAGCGCGGGACTAGCGGCCGACGGTGAGCAGTTCTTC.

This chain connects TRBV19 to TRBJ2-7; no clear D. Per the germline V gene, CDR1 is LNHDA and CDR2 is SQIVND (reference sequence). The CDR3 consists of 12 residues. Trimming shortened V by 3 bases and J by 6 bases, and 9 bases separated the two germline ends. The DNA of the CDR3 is TGTGCCAGTAGTATCCGAGAAGGCGAGCAGTACTTC. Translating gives CASSIREGEQYF.

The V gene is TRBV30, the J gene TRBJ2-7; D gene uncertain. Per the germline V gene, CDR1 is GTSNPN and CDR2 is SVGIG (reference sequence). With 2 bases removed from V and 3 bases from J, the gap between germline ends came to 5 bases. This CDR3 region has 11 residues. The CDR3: CAWSRGYEQYF. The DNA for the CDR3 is TGTGCCTGGAGTCGTGGCTACGAGCAGTACTTC.

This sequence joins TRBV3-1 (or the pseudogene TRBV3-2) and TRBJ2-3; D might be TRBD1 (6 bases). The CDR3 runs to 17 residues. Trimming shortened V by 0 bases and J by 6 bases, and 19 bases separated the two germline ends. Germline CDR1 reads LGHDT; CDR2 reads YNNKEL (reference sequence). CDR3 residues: CASSQEGWGIRGDTQYF. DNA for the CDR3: TGTGCCAGCAGCCAAGAAGGTTGGGGTATAAGGGGGGATACGCAGTATTTT.

In DNA, the CDR3 is TGTGCCAGCAGCTTTGGGGGGGAAAGGAATCCCCAGCATTTT. Translating gives CASSFGGERNPQHF. The J gene is TRBJ1-5, the V gene TRBV7-9; perhaps TRBD1 as D (5 bases). V lost 3 bases to trimming and J lost 10 bases, with 16 bases between them. This CDR3 spans 14 amino acids. The germline gives CDR1 SEHNR, CDR2 FQNEAQ (reference sequence).

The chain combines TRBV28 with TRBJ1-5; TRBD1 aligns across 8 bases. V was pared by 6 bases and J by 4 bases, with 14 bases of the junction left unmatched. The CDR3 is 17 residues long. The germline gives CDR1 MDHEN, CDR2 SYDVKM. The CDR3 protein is CASRGASGGYGNQPQHF. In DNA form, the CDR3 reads TGTGCCAGCAGAGGCGCCTCAGGGGGCTATGGAAATCAGCCCCAGCATTTT.

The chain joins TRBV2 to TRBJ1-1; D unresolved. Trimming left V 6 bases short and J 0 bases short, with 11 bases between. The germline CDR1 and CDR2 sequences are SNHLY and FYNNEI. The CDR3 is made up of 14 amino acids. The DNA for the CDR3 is TGTGCCAGCAGGCTCGCCGAGGTGAACACTGAAGCTTTCTTT. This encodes CASRLAEVNTEAFF.

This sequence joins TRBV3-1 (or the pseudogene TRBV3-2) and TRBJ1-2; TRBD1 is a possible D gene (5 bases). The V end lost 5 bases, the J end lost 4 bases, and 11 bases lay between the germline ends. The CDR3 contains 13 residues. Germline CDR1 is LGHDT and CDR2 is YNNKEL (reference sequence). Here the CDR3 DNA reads TGTGCCAGCAGCGTACGGGGGTCCTATGGCTACACCTTC. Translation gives CASSVRGSYGYTF.

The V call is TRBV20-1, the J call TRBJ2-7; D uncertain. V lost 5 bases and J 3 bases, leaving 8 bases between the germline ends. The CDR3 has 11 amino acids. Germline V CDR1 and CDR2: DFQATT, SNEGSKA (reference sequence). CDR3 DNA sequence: TGCAGTGCTCCAAAACTCTACGAGCAGTACTTC. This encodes CSAPKLYEQYF.

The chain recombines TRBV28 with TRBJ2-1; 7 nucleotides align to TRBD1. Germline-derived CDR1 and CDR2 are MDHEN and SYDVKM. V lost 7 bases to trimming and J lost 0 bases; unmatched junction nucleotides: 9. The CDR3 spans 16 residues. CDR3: CASKGPGTVSYNEQFF. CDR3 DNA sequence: TGTGCCAGCAAGGGGCCCGGGACAGTCTCCTACAATGAGCAGTTCTTC.

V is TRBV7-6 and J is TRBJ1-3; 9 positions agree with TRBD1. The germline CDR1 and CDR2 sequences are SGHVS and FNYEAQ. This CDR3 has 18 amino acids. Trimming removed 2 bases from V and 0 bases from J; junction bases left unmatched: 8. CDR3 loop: CASSLIRPGQGSGNTIYF. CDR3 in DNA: TGTGCCAGCAGCTTAATCAGACCGGGACAGGGCTCTGGAAACACCATATATTTT.

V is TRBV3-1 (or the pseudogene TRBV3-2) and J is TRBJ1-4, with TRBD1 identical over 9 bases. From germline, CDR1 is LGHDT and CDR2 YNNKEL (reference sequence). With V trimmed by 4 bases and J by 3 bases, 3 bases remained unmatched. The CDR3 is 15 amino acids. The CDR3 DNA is TGTGCCAGCAGCCGTGACAGGGGGTCTAATGAAAAACTGTTTTTT. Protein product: CASSRDRGSNEKLFF.

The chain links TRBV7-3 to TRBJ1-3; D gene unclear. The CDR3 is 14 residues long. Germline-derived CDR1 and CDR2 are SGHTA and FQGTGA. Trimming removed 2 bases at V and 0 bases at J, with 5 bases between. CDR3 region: CASSLHGSGNTIYF. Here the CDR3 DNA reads TGTGCCAGCAGCTTACACGGCTCTGGAAACACCATATATTTT.